The rows below give T cell receptor beta chains drawn from one sample of a study of CD8 T cells in ankylosing spondylitis. TCRdb ran MiXCR on the 5' RACE reads and lists one entry per CDR3 protein. The profile shows 300,000 to 400,000 distinct CDR3 sequences, approximately 10% of them singletons. Sequenced input: blood, either unsorted or a sorted T cell fraction (not recorded which). Receptor source: a female donor with ankylosing spondylitis or in good health (not recorded which). Both conserved end residues are part of each CDR3. The order of the fields is D gene, V gene, J gene, clone size, CDR3 protein, CDR3 DNA. The D gene is left open where the match is weak. Expanded clones are given a class, and other clones once, few, many or no size at all.

-	TRBV28	TRBJ2-3	many	CASIEGRGDTQYF	TGTGCCAGCATAGAGGGCAGGGGAGATACGCAGTATTTT
-	TRBV7-8	TRBJ1-2	many	CASSSDINYGYTF	TGTGCCAGCAGCTCGGACATTAACTATGGCTACACCTTC
-	TRBV5-1	TRBJ1-6	many	CASSLGQVFSPLHF	TGCGCCAGCAGCTTGGGACAGGTTTTTTCACCCCTCCACTTT
-	TRBV25-1	TRBJ1-3	few	CASKQNPTSGNTIYF	TGTGCCAGCAAACAGAACCCGACGAGTGGAAACACCATATATTTT
-	TRBV12-3/TRBV12-4	TRBJ1-5	many	CASSSAISNQPQHF	TGTGCCAGCAGTTCGGCTATTAGCAATCAGCCCCAGCATTTT
-	TRBV20-1	TRBJ1-1	many	CSARVASRVYAEAFF	TGCAGTGCTAGAGTCGCATCGAGGGTGTACGCTGAAGCTTTCTTT
TRBD1	TRBV12-3/TRBV12-4	TRBJ2-3	many	CASAPGTGFLSTDTQYF	TGTGCCAGCGCCCCGGGGACAGGGTTTTTGAGCACAGATACGCAGTATTTT
TRBD2	TRBV6-2/TRBV6-3	TRBJ2-1	-	CASSSGLAGGLNEQFF	TGTGCCAGCAGTTCCGGACTAGCGGGAGGTCTCAATGAGCAGTTCTTC
-	TRBV28	TRBJ1-1	many	CASSFRAARAEAFF	TGTGCCAGCAGTTTCCGGGCAGCCCGCGCTGAAGCTTTCTTT
-	TRBV12-3/TRBV12-4	TRBJ1-1	many	CASSSGTEAFF	TGTGCCAGCAGTTCGGGCACTGAAGCTTTCTTT
-	TRBV20-1	TRBJ2-4	many	CSARDPARVDIQYF	TGCAGTGCTAGAGACCCGGCCAGGGTGGACATTCAGTACTTC
-	TRBV4-3	TRBJ2-2	many	CASSQDPMGSGELFF	TGCGCCAGCAGCCAAGATCCTATGGGGTCCGGGGAGCTGTTTTTT
TRBD2	TRBV20-1	TRBJ2-7	many	CSASSSSGGYEQYF	TGCAGTGCTAGTTCGTCTAGCGGGGGTTACGAGCAGTACTTC
-	TRBV29-1	TRBJ2-1	many	CSGQTGYRGNEQFF	TGCAGCGGTCAGACAGGTTATAGAGGCAATGAGCAGTTCTTC
-	TRBV20-1	TRBJ2-3	many	CSARDWMSGGPIGTDTQYF	TGCAGTGCTAGAGACTGGATGTCGGGGGGCCCCATCGGTACAGATACGCAGTATTTT